This T cell receptor (beta chain) was observed in a study of shared clonotypes between healthy human individuals. The donor population consisted of healthy HIV-negative adults with no recent acute infections or vaccinations. The table came from immunoSEQ multiplex PCR; TCRdb's copy has only in-frame clones and leaves some out. The sample consists of 950,000 to 1,100,000 clones, 75% to 80% of them appearing once. This clone was seen just once. Sequenced input: memory CD4+ T cells from PBMCs. Subset given: CD45RA-negative fraction. The TCR originated in a man younger than 35 in good health. Some clones in this sample may be carry-over from other donors' samples.

CDR3 coding DNA: TGTGCCAGCAGCCCCCGGACGGGGCGGGATACCCACTACGAGCAGTACTTC. It yields the protein CASSPRTGRDTHYEQYF. This chain joins TRBV7-2 and TRBJ2-7, with D perhaps TRBD2 (6 bases). The germline gives CDR1 SGHTA, CDR2 FQGNSA. Trimming pared 5 bases from V and 3 bases from J, leaving 23 bases between. The CDR3 is made up of 17 amino acids.